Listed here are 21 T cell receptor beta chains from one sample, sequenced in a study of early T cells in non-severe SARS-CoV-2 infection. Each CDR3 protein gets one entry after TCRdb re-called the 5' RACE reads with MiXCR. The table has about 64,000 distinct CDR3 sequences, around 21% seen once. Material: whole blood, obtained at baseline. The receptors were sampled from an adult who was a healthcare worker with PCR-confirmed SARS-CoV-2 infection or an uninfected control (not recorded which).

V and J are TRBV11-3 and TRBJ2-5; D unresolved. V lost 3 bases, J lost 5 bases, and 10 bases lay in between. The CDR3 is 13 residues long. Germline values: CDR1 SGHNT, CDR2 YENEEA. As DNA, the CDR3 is TGTGCCAGCAGCTTGGGAACAGTCGAGACCCAGTACTTC. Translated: CASSLGTVETQYF.

This chain's CDR3 is CASSFAGTSGGARDEQYF. CDR3 coding DNA: TGTGCCAGCAGTTTCGCCGGGACTAGCGGGGGGGCTCGGGACGAGCAGTACTTC. The genes are TRBV12-3 or TRBV12-4 and TRBJ2-7; 16 bases are shared with TRBD2. This CDR3 is built from 18 residues. Trimming removed 3 bases from V and 5 bases from J; junction bases left unmatched: 10.

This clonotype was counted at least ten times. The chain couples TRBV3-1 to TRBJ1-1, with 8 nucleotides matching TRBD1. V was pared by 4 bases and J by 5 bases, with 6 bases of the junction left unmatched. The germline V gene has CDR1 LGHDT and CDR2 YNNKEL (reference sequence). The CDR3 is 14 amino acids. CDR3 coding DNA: TGTGCCAGCAGCCCTAGGACAGGGACTACTGAAGCTTTCTTT. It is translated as CASSPRTGTTEAFF.

The CDR3 nucleotides read TGTGCCAGCTCACCGACTAGTTTGGAGACCCAGTACTTC. Protein: CASSPTSLETQYF. The gene calls are TRBV18 and TRBJ2-5, with D perhaps matching TRBD2 (6 bases). V lost 3 bases and J lost 5, with 10 bases in between. The germline V gene has CDR1 KGHSH and CDR2 LQKENI. The CDR3 has 13 amino acids.

CDR3 sequence reads: CASRGGLSSYEQYF. CDR3 sequence (DNA): TGTGCCAGCAGGGGGGGGCTTAGCTCCTACGAGCAGTACTTC. The chain carries TRBV6-5 and TRBJ2-7; tentative D call: TRBD2 (7 bases). Germline CDR1 and CDR2: MNHEY and SVGAGI. The CDR3 sequence is 14 residues long. V shed 6 bases and J shed 0 bases, with 12 bases lying between them.

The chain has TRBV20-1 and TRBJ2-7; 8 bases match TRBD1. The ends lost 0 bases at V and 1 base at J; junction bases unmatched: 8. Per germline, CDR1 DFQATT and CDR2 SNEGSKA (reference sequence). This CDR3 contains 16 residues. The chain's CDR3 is CSARDTSGTGSYEQYF. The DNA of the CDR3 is TGCAGTGCTAGAGATACTTCTGGGACAGGTTCCTACGAGCAGTACTTC.

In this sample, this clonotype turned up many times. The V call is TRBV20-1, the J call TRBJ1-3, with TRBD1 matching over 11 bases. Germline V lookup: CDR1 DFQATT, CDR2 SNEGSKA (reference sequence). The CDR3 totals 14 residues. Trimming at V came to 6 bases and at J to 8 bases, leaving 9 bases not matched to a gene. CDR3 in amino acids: CSARDRGSSDTIYF. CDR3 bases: TGCAGTGCCCGGGACAGGGGGTCTTCGGACACCATATATTTT.

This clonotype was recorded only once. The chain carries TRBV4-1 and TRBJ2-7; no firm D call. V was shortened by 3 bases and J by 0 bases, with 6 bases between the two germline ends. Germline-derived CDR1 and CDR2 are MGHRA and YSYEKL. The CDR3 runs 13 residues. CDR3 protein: CASSQISSYEQYF. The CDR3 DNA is TGCGCCAGCAGCCAGATCAGCTCCTACGAGCAGTACTTC.

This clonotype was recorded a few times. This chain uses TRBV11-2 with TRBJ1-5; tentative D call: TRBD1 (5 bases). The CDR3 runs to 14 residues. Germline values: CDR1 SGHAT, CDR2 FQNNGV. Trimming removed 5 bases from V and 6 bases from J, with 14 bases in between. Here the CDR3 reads CASSQLGVSQPQHF. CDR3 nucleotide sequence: TGTGCCAGCAGCCAGCTGGGGGTGAGTCAGCCCCAGCATTTT.

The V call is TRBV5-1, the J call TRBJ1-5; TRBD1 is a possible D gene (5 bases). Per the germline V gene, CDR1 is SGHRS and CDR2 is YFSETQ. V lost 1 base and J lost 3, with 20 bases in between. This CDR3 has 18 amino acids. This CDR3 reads CASSLSSRMAGHNQPQHF. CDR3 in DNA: TGCGCCAGCAGCTTGTCTTCTCGAATGGCAGGGCACAATCAGCCCCAGCATTTT.

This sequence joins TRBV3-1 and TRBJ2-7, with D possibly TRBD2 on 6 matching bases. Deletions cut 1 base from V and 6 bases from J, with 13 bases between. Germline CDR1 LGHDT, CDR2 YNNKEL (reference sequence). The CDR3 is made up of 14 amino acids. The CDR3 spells CASSQVGSGGEQYF. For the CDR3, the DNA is TGTGCCAGCAGCCAAGTCGGCTCCGGGGGCGAGCAGTACTTC.

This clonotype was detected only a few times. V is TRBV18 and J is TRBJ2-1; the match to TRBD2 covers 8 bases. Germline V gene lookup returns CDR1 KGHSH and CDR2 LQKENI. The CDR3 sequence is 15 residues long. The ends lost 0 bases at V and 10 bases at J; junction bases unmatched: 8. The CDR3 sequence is CASSPPSGGRHEQFF. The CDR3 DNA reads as TGTGCCAGCTCACCACCGTCGGGGGGGCGGCACGAGCAGTTCTTC.

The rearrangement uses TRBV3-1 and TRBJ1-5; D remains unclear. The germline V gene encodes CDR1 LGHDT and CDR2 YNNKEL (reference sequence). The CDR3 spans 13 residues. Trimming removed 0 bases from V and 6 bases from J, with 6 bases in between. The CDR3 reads CASSQDPGQPQHF. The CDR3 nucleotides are TGTGCCAGCAGCCAAGATCCGGGTCAGCCCCAGCATTTT.

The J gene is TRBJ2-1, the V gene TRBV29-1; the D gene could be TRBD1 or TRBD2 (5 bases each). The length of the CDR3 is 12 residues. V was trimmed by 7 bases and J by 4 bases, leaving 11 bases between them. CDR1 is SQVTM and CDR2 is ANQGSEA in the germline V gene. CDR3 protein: CSAGGGYNEQFF. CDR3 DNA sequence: TGCAGCGCTGGTGGGGGATACAATGAGCAGTTCTTC.

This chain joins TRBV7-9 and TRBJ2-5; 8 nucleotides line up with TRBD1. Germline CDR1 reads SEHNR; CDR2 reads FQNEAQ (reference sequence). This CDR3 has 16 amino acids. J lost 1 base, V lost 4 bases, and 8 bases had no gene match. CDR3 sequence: CASSSPGQVFQETQYF. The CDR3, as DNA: TGTGCCAGCAGCTCCCCGGGACAGGTGTTCCAAGAGACCCAGTACTTC.

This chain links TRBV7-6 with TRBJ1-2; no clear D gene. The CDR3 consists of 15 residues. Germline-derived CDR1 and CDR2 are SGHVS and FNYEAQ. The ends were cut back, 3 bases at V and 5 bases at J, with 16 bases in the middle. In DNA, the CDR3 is TGTGCCAGCAGCTTTTCGACGGAGACGGGGTATGGCTACACCTTC. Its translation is CASSFSTETGYGYTF.

CDR3 coding DNA: TGTGCCAGCAGCTTAGAGGGGCGGGGTAGGCGTTCCTACAATGAGCAGTTCTTC. It specifies CASSLEGRGRRSYNEQFF. The chain is built from TRBV7-6 and TRBJ2-1, with D possibly matching TRBD2 (6 bases). The germline V gene encodes CDR1 SGHVS and CDR2 FNYEAQ. V was clipped by 1 base and J by 1 base, with 17 bases between them. This CDR3 region has 18 residues.

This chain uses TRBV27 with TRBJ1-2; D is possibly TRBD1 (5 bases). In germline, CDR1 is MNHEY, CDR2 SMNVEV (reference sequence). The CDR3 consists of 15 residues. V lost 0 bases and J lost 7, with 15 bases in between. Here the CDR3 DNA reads TGTGCCAGCAGTTTATCGGTTACTGGGGGGACTGGCTACACCTTC. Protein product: CASSLSVTGGTGYTF.

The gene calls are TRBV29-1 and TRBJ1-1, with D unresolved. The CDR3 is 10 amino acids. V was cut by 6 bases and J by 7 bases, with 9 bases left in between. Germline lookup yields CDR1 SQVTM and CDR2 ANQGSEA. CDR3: CSVDGVEAFF. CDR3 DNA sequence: TGCAGCGTCGACGGTGTTGAAGCTTTCTTT.

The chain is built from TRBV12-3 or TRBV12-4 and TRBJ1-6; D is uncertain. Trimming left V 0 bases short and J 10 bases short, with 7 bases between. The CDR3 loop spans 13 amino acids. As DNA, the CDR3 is TGTGCCAGCAGTTTAGCGCTAACCTCACCCCTCCACTTT. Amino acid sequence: CASSLALTSPLHF.

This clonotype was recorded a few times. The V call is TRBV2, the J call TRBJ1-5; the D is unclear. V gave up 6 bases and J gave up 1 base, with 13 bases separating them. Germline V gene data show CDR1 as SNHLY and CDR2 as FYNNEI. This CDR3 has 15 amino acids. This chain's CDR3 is CASSTLGGSNQPQHF. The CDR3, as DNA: TGTGCCAGCAGCACCCTCGGCGGGAGCAATCAGCCCCAGCATTTT. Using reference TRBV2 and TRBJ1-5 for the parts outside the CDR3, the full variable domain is EPEVTQTPSHQVTQMGQEVILRCVPISNHLYFYWYRQILGQKVEFLVSFYNNEISEKSEIFDDQFSVERPDGSNFTLKIRSTKLEDSAMYFCASSTLGGSNQPQHFGDGTRLSIL.